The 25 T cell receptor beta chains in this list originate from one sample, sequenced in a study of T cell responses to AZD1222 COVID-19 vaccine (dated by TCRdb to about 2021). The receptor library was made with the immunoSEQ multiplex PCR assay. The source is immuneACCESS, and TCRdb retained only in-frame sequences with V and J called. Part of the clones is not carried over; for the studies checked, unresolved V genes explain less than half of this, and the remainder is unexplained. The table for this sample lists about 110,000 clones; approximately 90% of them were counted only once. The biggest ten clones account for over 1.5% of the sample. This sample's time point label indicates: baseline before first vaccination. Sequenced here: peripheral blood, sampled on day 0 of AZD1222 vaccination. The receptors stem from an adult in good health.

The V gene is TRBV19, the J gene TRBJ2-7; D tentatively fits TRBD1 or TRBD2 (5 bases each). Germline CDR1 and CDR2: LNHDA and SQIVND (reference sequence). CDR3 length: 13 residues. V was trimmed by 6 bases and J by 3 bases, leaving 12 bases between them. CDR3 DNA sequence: TGTGCCAGTAGCCAGGGACCGATCTACGAGCAGTACTTC. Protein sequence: CASSQGPIYEQYF.

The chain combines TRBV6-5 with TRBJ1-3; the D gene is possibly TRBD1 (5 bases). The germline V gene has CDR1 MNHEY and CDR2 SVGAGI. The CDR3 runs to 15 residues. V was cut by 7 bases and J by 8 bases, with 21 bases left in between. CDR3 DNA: TGTGCCAGCAATCTGGGACGTACGGCCTTCGACACCATATATTTT. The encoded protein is CASNLGRTAFDTIYF.

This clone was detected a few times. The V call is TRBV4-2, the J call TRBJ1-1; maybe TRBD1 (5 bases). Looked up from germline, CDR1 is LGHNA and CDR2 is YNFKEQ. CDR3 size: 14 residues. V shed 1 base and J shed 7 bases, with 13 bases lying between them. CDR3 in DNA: TGTGCCAGCAGCCAAGCGGGGGGGAGGGATGAAGCTTTCTTT. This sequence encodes CASSQAGGRDEAFF.

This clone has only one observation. DNA for the CDR3: TGTGCCAGCAGCGACAGTTATGGCTACACCTTC. It specifies CASSDSYGYTF. This rearrangement joins TRBV12-3 or TRBV12-4 to TRBJ1-2; D possibly corresponds to TRBD1 (5 bases). V lost 6 bases and J lost 5, with 7 bases in between. The CDR3 is 11 residues long.

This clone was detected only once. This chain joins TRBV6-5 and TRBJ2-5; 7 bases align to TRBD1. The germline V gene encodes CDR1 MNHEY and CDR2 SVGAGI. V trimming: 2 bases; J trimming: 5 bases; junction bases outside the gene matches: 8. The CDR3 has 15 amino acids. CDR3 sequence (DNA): TGTGCCAGCAGTTACCCCGACAGGGATGGGGAGACCCAGTACTTC. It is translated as CASSYPDRDGETQYF.

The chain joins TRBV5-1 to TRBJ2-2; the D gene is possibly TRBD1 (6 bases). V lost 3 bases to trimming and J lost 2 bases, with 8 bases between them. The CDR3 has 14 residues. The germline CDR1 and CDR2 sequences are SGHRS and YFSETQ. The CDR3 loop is CASSWDTNTGELFF. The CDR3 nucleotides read TGCGCCAGCAGCTGGGACACAAACACCGGGGAGCTGTTTTTT.

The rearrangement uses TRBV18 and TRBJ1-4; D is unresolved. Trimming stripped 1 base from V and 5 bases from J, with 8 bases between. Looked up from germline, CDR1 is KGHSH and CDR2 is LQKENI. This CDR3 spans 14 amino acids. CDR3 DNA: TGTGCCAGCTCACCACAGGGAGCGAATGAAAAACTGTTTTTT. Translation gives CASSPQGANEKLFF.

The CDR3 reads CASSPGQGTTLRDEQYF. Written as DNA, the CDR3 is TGTGCCAGCAGTCCAGGACAGGGAACTACCCTCAGGGACGAGCAGTACTTC. This chain links TRBV27 with TRBJ2-7; 8 bases fit TRBD1. The CDR3 is made up of 17 amino acids. Looked up from germline, CDR1 is MNHEY and CDR2 is SMNVEV (reference sequence). V trimming: 5 bases; J trimming: 5 bases; junction bases outside the gene matches: 17.

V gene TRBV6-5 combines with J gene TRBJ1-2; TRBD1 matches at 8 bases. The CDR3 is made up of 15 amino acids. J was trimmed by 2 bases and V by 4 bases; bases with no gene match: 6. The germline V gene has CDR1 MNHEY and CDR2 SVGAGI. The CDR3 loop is CASSSNRDRNYGYTF. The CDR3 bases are TGTGCCAGCAGTTCTAACCGGGACAGGAACTATGGCTACACCTTC.

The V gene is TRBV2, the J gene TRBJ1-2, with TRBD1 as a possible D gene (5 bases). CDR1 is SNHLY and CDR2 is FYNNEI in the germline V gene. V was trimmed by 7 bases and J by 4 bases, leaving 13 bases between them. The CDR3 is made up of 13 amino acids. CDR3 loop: CASMGGDAYGYTF. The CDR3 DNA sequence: TGTGCCAGCATGGGAGGGGATGCCTATGGCTACACCTTC.

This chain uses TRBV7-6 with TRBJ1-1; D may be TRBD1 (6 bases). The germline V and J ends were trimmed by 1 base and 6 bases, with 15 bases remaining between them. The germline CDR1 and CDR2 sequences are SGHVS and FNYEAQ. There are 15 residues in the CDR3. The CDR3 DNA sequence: TGTGCCAGCAGCTTAGGGTTAGGGGGGGCCGCTGAAGCTTTCTTT. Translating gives CASSLGLGGAAEAFF.

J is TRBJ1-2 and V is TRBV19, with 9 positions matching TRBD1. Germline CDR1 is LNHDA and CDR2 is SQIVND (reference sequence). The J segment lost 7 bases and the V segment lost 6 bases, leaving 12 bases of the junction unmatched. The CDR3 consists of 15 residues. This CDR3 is CASSEPTTTGGGYTF. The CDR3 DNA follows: TGTGCCAGTAGCGAACCTACGACGACAGGGGGTGGCTACACCTTC.

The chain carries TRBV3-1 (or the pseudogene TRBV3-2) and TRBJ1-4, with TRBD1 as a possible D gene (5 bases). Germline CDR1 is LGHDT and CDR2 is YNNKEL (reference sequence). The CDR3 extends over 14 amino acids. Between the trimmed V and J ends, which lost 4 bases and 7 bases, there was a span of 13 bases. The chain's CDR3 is CASSRHPGGEKLFF. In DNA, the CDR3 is TGTGCCAGCAGCCGACATCCGGGGGGTGAAAAACTGTTTTTT.

The CDR3 DNA reads as TGTGCCAGTAGTCTCGGACAGAACACTGAAGCTTTCTTT. Protein product: CASSLGQNTEAFF. The rearrangement joins TRBV19 to TRBJ1-1; D is possibly TRBD1 (5 bases). V was pared by 5 bases and J by 1 base, with 8 bases between. The CDR3 totals 13 residues. Germline V lookup: CDR1 LNHDA, CDR2 SQIVND (reference sequence).

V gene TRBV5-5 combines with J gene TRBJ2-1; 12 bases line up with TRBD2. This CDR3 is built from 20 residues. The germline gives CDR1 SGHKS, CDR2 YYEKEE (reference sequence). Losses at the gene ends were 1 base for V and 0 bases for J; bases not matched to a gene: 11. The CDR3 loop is CASSLPRLAGGVSSYNEQFF. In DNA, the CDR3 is TGTGCCAGCAGCTTGCCCCGGCTAGCGGGGGGGGTCAGCTCCTACAATGAGCAGTTCTTC.

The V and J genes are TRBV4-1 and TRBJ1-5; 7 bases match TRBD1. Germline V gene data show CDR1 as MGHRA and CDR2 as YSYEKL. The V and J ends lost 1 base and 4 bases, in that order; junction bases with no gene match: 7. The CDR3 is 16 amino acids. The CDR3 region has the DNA TGCGCCAGCAGCCAAGTGGCAGGGGGGTGGAATCAGCCCCAGCATTTT. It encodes CASSQVAGGWNQPQHF.

CDR3 sequence reads: CASSSDMNSNQPQHF. The CDR3 nucleotides read TGTGCCAGCAGTTCGGACATGAATAGCAATCAGCCCCAGCATTTT. V is TRBV6-5 and J is TRBJ1-5, with D possibly being TRBD1 (5 bases). There are 15 residues in the CDR3. From germline, CDR1 is MNHEY and CDR2 SVGAGI. Trimming took off 4 bases at V and 0 bases at J, with 10 bases between the two ends.

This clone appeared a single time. This CDR3 is CASSHEWAGGKNEQFF. In DNA form, the CDR3 reads TGTGCCAGCAGCCATGAGTGGGCGGGAGGGAAGAATGAGCAGTTCTTC. The V and J genes are TRBV3-1 (or the pseudogene TRBV3-2) and TRBJ2-1; 9 bases align to TRBD2. This CDR3 region has 16 residues. Germline V gives CDR1 LGHDT, CDR2 YNNKEL (reference sequence). V trimming: 3 bases; J trimming: 7 bases; junction bases outside the gene matches: 10.

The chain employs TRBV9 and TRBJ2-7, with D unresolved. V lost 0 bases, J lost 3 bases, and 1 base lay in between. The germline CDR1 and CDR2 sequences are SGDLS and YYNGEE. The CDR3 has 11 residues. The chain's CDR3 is CASSVDYEQYF. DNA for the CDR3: TGTGCCAGCAGCGTAGACTACGAGCAGTACTTC.

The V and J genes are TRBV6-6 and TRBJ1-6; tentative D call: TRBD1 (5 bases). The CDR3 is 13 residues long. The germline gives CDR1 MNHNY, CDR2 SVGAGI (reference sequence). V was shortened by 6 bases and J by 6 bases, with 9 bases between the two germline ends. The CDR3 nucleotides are TGTGCCAGCAGGAAAGACAGTAATTCACCCCTCCACTTT. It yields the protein CASRKDSNSPLHF.

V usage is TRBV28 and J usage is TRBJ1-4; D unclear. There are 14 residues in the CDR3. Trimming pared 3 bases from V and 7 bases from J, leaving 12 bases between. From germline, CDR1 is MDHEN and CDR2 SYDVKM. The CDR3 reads CASSLRVGAEKLFF. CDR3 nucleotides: TGTGCCAGCAGTTTGAGGGTGGGTGCTGAAAAACTGTTTTTT.

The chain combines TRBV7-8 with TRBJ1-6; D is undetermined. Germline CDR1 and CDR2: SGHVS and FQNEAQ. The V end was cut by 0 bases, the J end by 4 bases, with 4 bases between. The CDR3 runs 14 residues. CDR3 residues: CASSLAEYNSPLHF. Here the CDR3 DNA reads TGTGCCAGCAGCTTAGCGGAGTATAATTCACCCCTCCACTTT. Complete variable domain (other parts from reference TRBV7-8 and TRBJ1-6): GAGVSQSPRYKVAKRGQDVALRCDPISGHVSLFWYQQALGQGPEFLTYFQNEAQLDKSGLPSDRFFAERPEGSVSTLKIQRTQQEDSAVYLCASSLAEYNSPLHFGNGTRLTVT.

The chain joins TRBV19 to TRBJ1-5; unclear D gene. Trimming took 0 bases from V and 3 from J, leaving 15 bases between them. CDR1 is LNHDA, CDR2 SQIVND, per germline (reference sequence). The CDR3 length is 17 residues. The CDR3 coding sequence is TGTGCCAGTAGTATAGATGATATTTTAGGGATCAATCAGCCCCAGCATTTT. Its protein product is CASSIDDILGINQPQHF.

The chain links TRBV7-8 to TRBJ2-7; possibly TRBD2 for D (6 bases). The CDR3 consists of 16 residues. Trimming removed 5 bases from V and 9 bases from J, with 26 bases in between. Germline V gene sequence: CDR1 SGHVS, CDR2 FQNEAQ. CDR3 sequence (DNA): TGTGCCAGCAGCACCAGTTCCGGGACTCATTCCTTCGGGCAGTACTTC. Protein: CASSTSSGTHSFGQYF.

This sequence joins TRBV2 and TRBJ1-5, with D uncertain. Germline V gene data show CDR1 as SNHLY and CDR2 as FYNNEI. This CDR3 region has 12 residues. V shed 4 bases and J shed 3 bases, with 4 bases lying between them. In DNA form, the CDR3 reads TGTGCCAGCAGTGGGTCCAATCAGCCCCAGCATTTT. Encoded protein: CASSGSNQPQHF. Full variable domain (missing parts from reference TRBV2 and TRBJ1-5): EPEVTQTPSHQVTQMGQEVILRCVPISNHLYFYWYRQILGQKVEFLVSFYNNEISEKSEIFDDQFSVERPDGSNFTLKIRSTKLEDSAMYFCASSGSNQPQHFGDGTRLSIL.